This TCR beta chain was documented in a study of T cell repertoires in cytomegalovirus infection. The study's findings and limits: The ex vivo response was dominated by HLA-C-restricted CMV-specific TCR beta clonotypes.

The CDR3 consists of 15 residues. Germline V gene lookup returns CDR1 MDHEN and CDR2 SYDVKM. The V end lost 4 bases, the J end lost 0 bases, and 11 bases lay between the germline ends. As to this clonotype: Its antigen remains unidentified.

Using its own MiXCR run on the reads, TCRdb lists one record per CDR3 protein. The table shows approximately 770,000 distinct CDR3 sequences, with around 29% occurring only once. The clonotype originates from a human donor in good health (CMV status not recorded). Some clones in this sample may be carry-over from other donors' samples. The sequencing used cultured CD8+ T cells from PBMCs, collected from culture after CMV antigen stimulation. The chain combines TRBV28 with TRBJ2-3; D is undetermined. CDR3 in amino acids: CASSSDLTSTDTQYF. In DNA, the CDR3 is TGTGCCAGCAGTTCCGATCTAACTAGCACAGATACGCAGTATTTT.